The 32 T cell receptor beta chains below were found in one sample sequenced in a study of blood T cell repertoires in COVID-19. Clones were read by immunoSEQ multiplex PCR, and TCRdb kept only the in-frame ones, dropping some. The sample lists 150,000 to 200,000 clones; about 88% were seen once. Sequenced material: peripheral blood. The receptors here all came from a man aged 60 to 69 with active or convalescent COVID-19.

J is TRBJ2-5 and V is TRBV2; possibly TRBD2 for D (6 bases). This CDR3 is built from 14 residues. Between the trimmed V and J ends, which lost 7 bases and 4 bases, there was a span of 16 bases. Germline-derived CDR1 and CDR2 are SNHLY and FYNNEI. The CDR3, as DNA: TGTGCCAGCACCTTCGGGGGAGTGGGAGAGACCCAGTACTTC. Translating it yields CASTFGGVGETQYF.

This sequence joins TRBV11-3 and TRBJ1-5; 8 bases agree with TRBD1. This CDR3 contains 16 residues. Germline-derived CDR1 and CDR2 are SGHNT and YENEEA. V lost 1 base and J lost 2; bases outside the gene matches: 4. CDR3 bases: TGTGCCAGCAGCTTAGGATGGACAGGGCGCAATCAGCCCCAGCATTTT. It encodes CASSLGWTGRNQPQHF.

This clone was detected once. The rearrangement uses TRBV6-5 and TRBJ2-1, with 8 bases fitting TRBD2. Looked up from germline, CDR1 is MNHEY and CDR2 is SVGAGI. V dropped 6 bases and J dropped 5; count of bases not matched to a gene: 6. The CDR3 is 14 residues long. In DNA form, the CDR3 reads TGTGCCAGCAGGGATAGCGGGGACCACAATGAGCAGTTCTTC. Translated: CASRDSGDHNEQFF.

The rearrangement uses TRBV7-2 and TRBJ2-5; 9 nucleotides agree with TRBD1. This CDR3 comprises 17 residues. V shed 0 bases and J 4 bases; nucleotides not matched to a gene: 9. Germline CDR1 is SGHTA and CDR2 is FQGNSA. The CDR3 reads CASSLATRGTGRETQYF. CDR3 coding DNA: TGTGCCAGCAGCTTAGCGACCCGCGGGACAGGGCGAGAGACCCAGTACTTC.

The chain carries TRBV19 and TRBJ2-3, with TRBD2 identical over 9 bases. The germline CDR1 and CDR2 sequences are LNHDA and SQIVND (reference sequence). The length of the CDR3 is 16 residues. The V segment lost 1 base and the J segment 2 bases; nucleotides outside the gene matches: 4. CDR3 in amino acids: CASSIAGGRDTDTQYF. CDR3 in DNA: TGTGCCAGTAGTATAGCCGGCGGGAGGGACACAGATACGCAGTATTTT.

About this clone: Other DNA sequences in this specimen translate into the identical CDR3. This chain links TRBV9 with TRBJ2-2; D unclear. V lost 0 bases and J lost 4, with 4 bases in between. CDR1 and CDR2 (germline): SGDLS, YYNGEE. The CDR3 length is 13 residues. The CDR3 nucleotides read TGTGCCAGCAGCGTAGTCCTCACCGGGGAGCTGTTTTTT. It encodes CASSVVLTGELFF.

In its sample, this clone was seen once. J is TRBJ1-1 and V is TRBV9, with D unresolved. Germline lookup yields CDR1 SGDLS and CDR2 YYNGEE. The CDR3 loop spans 13 amino acids. The V end was cut by 3 bases, the J end by 8 bases, with 14 bases between. This CDR3 is CASSGRGEAEAFF. The CDR3 region has the DNA TGTGCCAGCAGCGGCCGCGGCGAGGCCGAAGCTTTCTTT.

This clone appeared a single time. This chain connects TRBV19 to TRBJ2-4; 8 bases map to TRBD1. The CDR3 is 20 residues long. V was pared by 5 bases and J by 1 base, with 19 bases of the junction left unmatched. Germline V gene lookup returns CDR1 LNHDA and CDR2 SQIVND (reference sequence). The CDR3 spells CASSVEEGRGLLAAKNIQYF. The DNA for the CDR3 is TGTGCCAGTAGTGTTGAGGAGGGCAGGGGGCTATTGGCGGCCAAAAACATTCAGTACTTC.

This chain connects TRBV28 to TRBJ1-5; tentatively, D is TRBD1 (5 bases). CDR3 size: 16 residues. Germline V gene lookup returns CDR1 MDHEN and CDR2 SYDVKM. The V end was cut by 4 bases, the J end by 0 bases, with 13 bases between. This CDR3 is CASSSHDSYSNQPQHF. The CDR3 bases are TGTGCCAGCAGTTCCCACGACAGCTATAGCAATCAGCCCCAGCATTTT.

This clone was seen just once. The rearrangement links TRBV11-2 to TRBJ1-2; D gene uncertain. This CDR3 spans 14 amino acids. The germline CDR1 and CDR2 sequences are SGHAT and FQNNGV. The V end lost 3 bases, the J end lost 4 bases, and 12 bases lay between the germline ends. CDR3 protein: CASSFETRFYGYTF. The CDR3 DNA reads TGTGCCAGCAGCTTCGAGACAAGGTTCTATGGCTACACCTTC.

The rearrangement joins TRBV29-1 to TRBJ2-3, with 9 bases lining up with TRBD1. Germline V gene lookup returns CDR1 SQVTM and CDR2 ANQGSEA. Losses at the gene ends were 5 bases for V and 1 base for J; bases not matched to a gene: 7. The CDR3 extends over 15 amino acids. The CDR3 region has the DNA TGCAGCGTTAGCAGACAGGGGGTGGGCACAGATACGCAGTATTTT. It is translated as CSVSRQGVGTDTQYF.

This clone appeared once. This chain uses TRBV11-2 with TRBJ2-1, with D hard to call. CDR1 is SGHAT, CDR2 FQNNGV, per germline. There are 14 residues in the CDR3. Trimming left V 1 base short and J 7 bases short, with 11 bases between. For the CDR3, the DNA is TGTGCCAGCAGCTTAGTCAGCTACGGGAATGAGCAGTTCTTC. Protein: CASSLVSYGNEQFF.

The chain joins TRBV2 to TRBJ2-7, with 9 bases that match TRBD1. V shed 6 bases, J shed 0 bases, and the junction held 6 bases outside the gene matches. The germline V gene has CDR1 SNHLY and CDR2 FYNNEI. CDR3 length: 15 residues. The CDR3 coding sequence is TGTGCCAGCAGGTGGGGGACAGGGAGCTCCTACGAGCAGTACTTC. Translating it yields CASRWGTGSSYEQYF.

This CDR3 reads CATSDLTGEQYF. DNA of the CDR3: TGTGCCACCAGTGATTTGACTGGCGAGCAGTACTTC. This chain uses TRBV24-1 with TRBJ2-7, with D uncertain. The germline CDR1 and CDR2 sequences are KGHDR and SFDVKD. CDR3 length equals 12 residues. V was shortened by 0 bases and J by 6 bases, with 5 bases between the two germline ends.

The chain uses TRBV4-1 and TRBJ2-7, with 7 positions matching TRBD1. The CDR3 has 15 residues. Germline assignment: CDR1 MGHRA and CDR2 YSYEKL. Germline trimming cut 1 base from V and 3 bases from J; bases unmatched to any gene: 6. The CDR3 is CASSQGSGQDYEQYF. The CDR3 region has the DNA TGCGCCAGCAGCCAAGGTTCTGGACAGGACTACGAGCAGTACTTC.

The rearrangement uses TRBV11-2 and TRBJ1-1, with D perhaps TRBD1 (5 bases). Trimming pared 1 base from V and 1 base from J, leaving 13 bases between. Germline V gene lookup returns CDR1 SGHAT and CDR2 FQNNGV. The CDR3 length is 16 residues. The CDR3 nucleotides are TGTGCCAGCAGCTTAGCAGGGTACTTACCGAACACTGAAGCTTTCTTT. This encodes CASSLAGYLPNTEAFF.

The chain couples TRBV30 to TRBJ2-1; the match to TRBD2 covers 8 bases. V shed 3 bases and J 6 bases; nucleotides not matched to a gene: 7. Germline assignment: CDR1 GTSNPN and CDR2 SVGIG (reference sequence). This CDR3 contains 14 residues. The CDR3: CAWRGLAGSNEQFF. The CDR3 DNA reads as TGTGCCTGGAGAGGACTAGCCGGATCCAATGAGCAGTTCTTC.

The chain is built from TRBV15 and TRBJ2-3; 11 bases agree with TRBD2. The CDR3 is made up of 15 amino acids. The junction had 6 bases not matched to a gene; V was cut back by 6 bases and J by 4 bases. Germline V gives CDR1 LNHNV, CDR2 YYDKDF (reference sequence). CDR3 DNA: TGTGCCACCAGGGTTGGGGGACTAGCGGCAGATACGCAGTATTTT. Its protein product is CATRVGGLAADTQYF.

The chain employs TRBV18 and TRBJ2-3, with D maybe TRBD2 (6 bases). The CDR3 sequence is 15 residues long. V lost 2 bases and J lost 1, with 10 bases in between. The V gene's germline CDR1 is KGHSH and CDR2 LQKENI. DNA for the CDR3: TGTGCCAGCTCACCAACGGGAGAAGGCACAGATACGCAGTATTTT. As protein: CASSPTGEGTDTQYF. Supplemented by reference TRBV18 and TRBJ2-3, the full variable domain reads NAGVMQNPRHLVRRRGQEARLRCSPMKGHSHVYWYRQLPEEGLKFMVYLQKENIIDESGMPKERFSAEFPKEGPSILRIQQVVRGDSAAYFCASSPTGEGTDTQYFGPGTRLTVL.

Only a few counts were recorded for this clone. The CDR3 bases are TGTGCCAGTAGCGATCCAGGACAGGGGAAATTCTACGAGCAGTACTTC. It translates to CASSDPGQGKFYEQYF. This chain uses TRBV19 with TRBJ2-7; 9 bases are shared with TRBD1. CDR3 length: 16 residues. The germline V gene has CDR1 LNHDA and CDR2 SQIVND (reference sequence). V dropped 6 bases and J dropped 3; count of bases not matched to a gene: 12.

This clone was observed a handful of times. The V gene is TRBV19, the J gene TRBJ1-5; 10 bases agree with TRBD1. The CDR3 totals 17 residues. V lost 7 bases, J lost 1 base, and 10 bases stayed unmatched. Per germline, CDR1 LNHDA and CDR2 SQIVND (reference sequence). CDR3 loop: CASTPGQGGRSNQPQHF. The CDR3 coding sequence is TGTGCCAGTACACCAGGACAGGGGGGAAGGAGCAATCAGCCCCAGCATTTT. Together with reference TRBV19 and TRBJ1-5, the CDR3 gives the full variable domain: DGGITQSPKYLFRKEGQNVTLSCEQNLNHDAMYWYRQDPGQGLRLIYYSQIVNDFQKGDIAEGYSVSREKKESFPLTVTSAQKNPTAFYLCASTPGQGGRSNQPQHFGDGTRLSIL.

The chain employs TRBV7-7 and TRBJ2-5; 7 bases are shared with TRBD2. There are 13 residues in the CDR3. Germline CDR1 is SSHAT and CDR2 is FNYEAQ (reference sequence). The junction had 2 bases not matched to a gene; V was cut back by 5 bases and J by 2 bases. The CDR3 sequence is CASSSGVQETQYF. The CDR3 bases are TGTGCCAGCAGCAGCGGGGTACAAGAGACCCAGTACTTC.

This clone came up a few times. The gene calls are TRBV19 and TRBJ1-1; no firm D call. There are 14 residues in the CDR3. V lost 3 bases, J lost 5 bases, and 13 bases lay in between. Germline loops: CDR1 LNHDA, CDR2 SQIVND (reference sequence). CDR3 residues: CASSIFGVPTEAFF. The DNA for the CDR3 is TGTGCCAGTAGTATCTTCGGGGTCCCTACTGAAGCTTTCTTT.

The J gene is TRBJ1-6, the V gene TRBV27; possibly TRBD1 for D (5 bases). The CDR3 has 15 amino acids. Trimming pared 4 bases from V and 7 bases from J, leaving 14 bases between. Looked up from germline, CDR1 is MNHEY and CDR2 is SMNVEV (reference sequence). The CDR3 nucleotides read TGTGCCAGCAGTTGGGGGGTTGGGTCAAATTCACCCCTCCACTTT. As protein: CASSWGVGSNSPLHF.

The chain's CDR3 is CASNPASRYYGYTF. CDR3 DNA sequence: TGTGCCAGCAACCCTGCTTCGCGCTATTATGGCTACACCTTC. This chain joins TRBV7-8 and TRBJ1-2; no definite D call. Germline V gives CDR1 SGHVS, CDR2 FQNEAQ. The V end lost 7 bases, the J end lost 5 bases, and 17 bases lay between the germline ends. The CDR3 is made up of 14 amino acids.

The chain carries TRBV14 and TRBJ1-3; TRBD1 aligns across 9 bases. The CDR3 is made up of 16 amino acids. V lost 8 bases, J lost 3 bases, and 11 bases stayed unmatched. In germline, CDR1 is SGHDN, CDR2 FVKESK. CDR3 sequence reads: CASGPGQGFFGNTIYF. CDR3 bases: TGTGCCAGCGGACCGGGACAGGGTTTTTTTGGAAACACCATATATTTT.

The chain has TRBV3-1 (or the pseudogene TRBV3-2) and TRBJ1-5; D remains unclear. Germline loops: CDR1 LGHDT, CDR2 YNNKEL (reference sequence). The CDR3 runs 15 residues. Trimming cost V 0 bases and J 1 base, with 7 bases left between them. DNA for the CDR3: TGTGCCAGCAGCCAAGATCTCCGGAGCAATCAGCCCCAGCATTTT. Its protein is CASSQDLRSNQPQHF.

The chain uses TRBV19 and TRBJ1-2, with 8 bases matching TRBD1. The length of the CDR3 is 16 residues. The V gene's germline CDR1 is LNHDA and CDR2 SQIVND (reference sequence). Trimming removed 11 bases from V and 0 bases from J; junction bases left unmatched: 14. In nucleotides, the CDR3 is TGTGCCGCAAGACCTACAGGGGGTTATTCTAACTATGGCTACACCTTC. It yields the protein CAARPTGGYSNYGYTF.

The gene calls are TRBV28 and TRBJ1-1, with TRBD1 matching over 9 bases. CDR1 is MDHEN and CDR2 is SYDVKM in the germline V gene. The CDR3 extends over 16 amino acids. The V gene end was trimmed by 7 bases and the J gene end by 0 bases; junction bases not matched to a gene: 9. CDR3 sequence reads: CASNGPGTGLNTEAFF. For the CDR3, the DNA is TGTGCCAGCAATGGGCCCGGGACAGGGCTGAACACTGAAGCTTTCTTT.

This chain connects TRBV28 to TRBJ2-1, with 8 bases fitting TRBD2. Trimming at V came to 6 bases and at J to 9 bases, leaving 7 bases not matched to a gene. The CDR3 loop spans 13 amino acids. CDR1 is MDHEN, CDR2 SYDVKM, per germline. The CDR3 DNA reads as TGTGCCAGCAGCCCCGGGGGGGCCGCTGAGCAGTTCTTC. It encodes CASSPGGAAEQFF.

This rearrangement joins TRBV5-4 to TRBJ1-1, with D possibly TRBD1 on 6 matching bases. This CDR3 is built from 16 residues. CDR1 is SGHNT, CDR2 YYREEE, per germline (reference sequence). Deletions cut 2 bases from V and 1 base from J, with 15 bases between. CDR3: CASSFGGGQENTEAFF. DNA of the CDR3: TGTGCCAGCAGCTTCGGGGGGGGCCAGGAGAACACTGAAGCTTTCTTT.

V gene TRBV5-8 combines with J gene TRBJ2-3, with 15 bases identical to TRBD2. CDR1 is SGHTS and CDR2 is YDEGEE in the germline V gene. There are 17 residues in the CDR3. V gave up 3 bases and J gave up 3 bases; unmatched junction bases: 5. In DNA, the CDR3 is TGTGCCAGCAGCTCCGGACTAGCGGGGGGGAGGACAGATACGCAGTATTTT. Its translation is CASSSGLAGGRTDTQYF.